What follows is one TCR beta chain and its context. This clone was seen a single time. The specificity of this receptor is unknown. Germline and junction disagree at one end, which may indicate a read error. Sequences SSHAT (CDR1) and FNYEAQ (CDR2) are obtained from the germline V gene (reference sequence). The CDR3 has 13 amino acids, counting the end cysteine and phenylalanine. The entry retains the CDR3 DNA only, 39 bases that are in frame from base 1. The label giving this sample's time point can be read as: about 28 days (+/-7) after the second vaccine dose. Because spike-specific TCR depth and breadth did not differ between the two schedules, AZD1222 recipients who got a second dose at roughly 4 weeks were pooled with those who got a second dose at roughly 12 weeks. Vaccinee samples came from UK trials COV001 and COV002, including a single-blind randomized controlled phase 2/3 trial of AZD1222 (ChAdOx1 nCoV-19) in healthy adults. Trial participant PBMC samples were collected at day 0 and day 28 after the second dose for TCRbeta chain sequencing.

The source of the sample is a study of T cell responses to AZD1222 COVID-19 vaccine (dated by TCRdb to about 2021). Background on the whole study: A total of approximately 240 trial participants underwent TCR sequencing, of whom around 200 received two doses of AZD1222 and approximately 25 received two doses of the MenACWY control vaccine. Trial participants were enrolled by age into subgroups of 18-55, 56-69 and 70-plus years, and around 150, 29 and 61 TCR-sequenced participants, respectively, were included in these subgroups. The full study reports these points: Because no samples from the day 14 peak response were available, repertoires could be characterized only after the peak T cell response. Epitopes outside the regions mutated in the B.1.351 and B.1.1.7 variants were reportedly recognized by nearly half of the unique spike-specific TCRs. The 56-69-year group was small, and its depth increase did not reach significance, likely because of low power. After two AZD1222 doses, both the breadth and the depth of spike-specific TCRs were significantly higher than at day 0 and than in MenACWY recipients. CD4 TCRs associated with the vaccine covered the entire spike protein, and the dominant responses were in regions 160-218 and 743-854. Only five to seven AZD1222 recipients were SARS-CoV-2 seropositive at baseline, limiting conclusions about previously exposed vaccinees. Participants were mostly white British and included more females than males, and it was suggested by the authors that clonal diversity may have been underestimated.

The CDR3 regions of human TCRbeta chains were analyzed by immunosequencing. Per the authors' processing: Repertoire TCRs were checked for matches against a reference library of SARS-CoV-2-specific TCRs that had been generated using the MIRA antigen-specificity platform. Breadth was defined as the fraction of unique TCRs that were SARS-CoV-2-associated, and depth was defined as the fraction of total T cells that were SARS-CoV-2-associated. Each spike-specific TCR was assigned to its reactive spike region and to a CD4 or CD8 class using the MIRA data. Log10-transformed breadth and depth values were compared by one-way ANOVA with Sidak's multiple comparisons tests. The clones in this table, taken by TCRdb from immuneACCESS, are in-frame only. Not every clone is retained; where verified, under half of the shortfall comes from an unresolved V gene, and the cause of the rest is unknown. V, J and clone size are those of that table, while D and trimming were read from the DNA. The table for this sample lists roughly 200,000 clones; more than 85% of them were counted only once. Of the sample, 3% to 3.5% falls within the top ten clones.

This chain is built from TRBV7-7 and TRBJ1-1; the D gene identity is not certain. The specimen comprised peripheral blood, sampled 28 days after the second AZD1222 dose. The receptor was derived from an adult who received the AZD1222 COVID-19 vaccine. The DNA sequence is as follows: TGTGCTAGCAGCAACGGACCAGCTGGCGTAGCTTTCTTT. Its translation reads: CASSNGPAGVAFF.